Each of the 2 T cell receptor beta chains below was sequenced from the same sample in a study of cytomegalovirus exposure and HLA in healthy donors. PCR used 60 Vbeta primers and 13 Jbeta primers. TCRdb's copy holds only in-frame clones and misses some; the assay was immunoSEQ multiplex PCR. This table holds about 120,000 clones, approximately 79% found once. Sequenced material: PBMCs. These receptors all come from a man in his fifties or sixties in good health and CMV-seropositive.

The J gene is TRBJ1-3, the V gene TRBV5-1; TRBD1 matches 10 bases. The V segment lost 4 bases and the J segment 0 bases; nucleotides outside the gene matches: 7. The CDR3 is made up of 17 amino acids. Germline V gives CDR1 SGHRS, CDR2 YFSETQ. The CDR3 region is CASSRSGTGDSGNTIYF. The CDR3 region has the DNA TGCGCCAGCAGCCGTTCCGGGACAGGGGACTCTGGAAACACCATATATTTT.

V and J are TRBV18 and TRBJ1-1; the match to TRBD1 covers 8 bases. Germline V gene sequence: CDR1 KGHSH, CDR2 LQKENI. The J segment lost 2 bases and the V segment lost 3 bases, leaving 11 bases of the junction unmatched. The CDR3 loop spans 17 amino acids. The CDR3 loop reads CASSPGKGTGDNTEAFF. In DNA form, the CDR3 reads TGTGCCAGCTCACCCGGTAAGGGGACAGGCGATAACACTGAAGCTTTCTTT.